Following are 27 T cell receptor beta chains from one sample sequenced in a study of naive and memory T cell subsets. Amplification of ligated cDNA took four PCR rounds with SP2 and nested alpha and beta constant primers. Each CDR3 protein gets one entry after TCRdb re-called the 5' RACE reads with MiXCR. The sample gives about 48,000 distinct CDR3 sequences, over 3.5% of which show up once; around 0.8% is in the top ten. An oligonucleotide containing a UMI was ligated to the 3' end of TCR cDNA. All receptors come from a female donor in good health.

The J gene is TRBJ2-6, the V gene TRBV28, with 8 bases lining up with TRBD1. V lost 3 bases and J lost 2; bases outside the gene matches: 15. The CDR3 totals 20 residues. Germline CDR1 reads MDHEN; CDR2 reads SYDVKM. CDR3 sequence: CASSFRPFRGRITGANVLTF. The CDR3 nucleotides are TGTGCCAGCAGTTTCAGACCATTCAGGGGGCGGATTACTGGGGCCAACGTCCTGACTTTC. The entire variable domain, with the rest obtained from reference TRBV28 and TRBJ2-6, is as follows: DVKVTQSSRYLVKRTGEKVFLECVQDMDHENMFWYRQDPGLGLRLIYFSYDVKMKEKGDIPEGYSVSREKKERFSLILESASTNQTSMYLCASSFRPFRGRITGANVLTFGAGSRLTVL.

This clonotype was seen at least ten times. The CDR3 sequence is CASSWIGRAQETQYF. DNA of the CDR3: TGTGCCAGCAGCTGGATTGGCAGGGCCCAAGAGACCCAGTACTTC. This rearrangement joins TRBV13 to TRBJ2-5; D might be TRBD1 (5 bases). Trimming shortened V by 4 bases and J by 1 base, and 13 bases separated the two germline ends. Per the germline V gene, CDR1 is PRHDT and CDR2 is FYEKMQ (reference sequence). The CDR3 covers 15 residues.

This clonotype was detected ten times or more. V usage is TRBV3-1 and J usage is TRBJ2-4, with D hard to call. V was trimmed by 2 bases and J by 0 bases, leaving 11 bases between them. Germline loops: CDR1 LGHDT, CDR2 YNNKEL (reference sequence). The CDR3 has 16 residues. The CDR3 region is CASSQLSSKAKNIQYF. CDR3 DNA: TGTGCCAGCAGCCAACTTAGCTCCAAAGCCAAAAACATTCAGTACTTC.

This clonotype has a count of ten or more. The chain links TRBV6-6 to TRBJ2-1; D is perhaps TRBD2 (6 bases). Germline CDR1 is MNHNY and CDR2 is SVGAGI (reference sequence). The CDR3 loop spans 15 amino acids. Trimming shortened V by 5 bases and J by 0 bases, and 11 bases separated the two germline ends. The CDR3 DNA reads TGTGCCAGCAGTATCGGGGGAAACTCCTACAATGAGCAGTTCTTC. This translates into CASSIGGNSYNEQFF.

This clonotype was seen ten or more times. V usage is TRBV3-1 and J usage is TRBJ2-7; TRBD2 agrees at 9 bases. With 3 bases clipped from V and 4 bases from J, the junction kept 7 bases outside the gene matches. The germline V gene has CDR1 LGHDT and CDR2 YNNKEL (reference sequence). The CDR3 is made up of 15 amino acids. CDR3 sequence reads: CASSQRREGRYEQYF. The CDR3, as DNA: TGTGCCAGCAGCCAGAGGCGGGAGGGCCGGTACGAGCAGTACTTC.

This clonotype has ten or more counts. The gene calls are TRBV27 and TRBJ2-1; no clear D. This CDR3 spans 13 amino acids. Germline values: CDR1 MNHEY, CDR2 SMNVEV (reference sequence). V lost 4 bases and J 8 bases, leaving 12 bases between the germline ends. The CDR3 sequence is CASSSPLDYEQFF. The CDR3, as DNA: TGTGCCAGCAGTTCCCCCCTTGACTATGAGCAGTTCTTC.

This clonotype was found many times. The J gene is TRBJ2-2, the V gene TRBV6-4; D gene unclear. Germline values: CDR1 MRHNA, CDR2 SNTAGT. Trimming took 9 bases from V and 0 from J, leaving 8 bases between them. The CDR3 has 13 residues. CDR3 in amino acids: CASSPANTGELFF. As DNA, the CDR3 is TGTGCCAGTAGTCCGGCGAACACCGGGGAGCTGTTTTTT.

Notes on this clonotype: An end of the junction does not agree with germline; a read error may underlie this. The chain couples TRBV9 to TRBJ2-7; 11 bases align to TRBD1. The CDR3 loop spans 15 amino acids. From germline, CDR1 is SGDLS and CDR2 YYNGEE. CDR3 residues: CASSYGTGGSYQQYF. The CDR3 bases are TGTGCCAGCAGTTACGGGACAGGGGGTTCCTACCAGCAGTACTTC.

This clonotype was seen repeatedly, ten times or more. The chain couples TRBV6-1 to TRBJ2-3, with 8 positions matching TRBD2. Trimming removed 6 bases from V and 1 base from J; junction bases left unmatched: 12. There are 17 residues in the CDR3. In germline, CDR1 is MNHNS, CDR2 SASEGT. CDR3 amino acids: CASSQGVTSARTDTQYF. The CDR3 DNA reads TGTGCCAGCAGCCAAGGTGTGACTAGCGCCCGCACAGATACGCAGTATTTT.

This clonotype was seen at least ten times. The rearrangement joins TRBV29-1 to TRBJ2-7; the D call may be TRBD1 or TRBD2 (5 bases each). CDR3 length: 14 amino acids. Germline assignment: CDR1 SQVTM and CDR2 ANQGSEA. V lost 4 bases to trimming and J lost 4 bases, with 17 bases between them. DNA of the CDR3: TGCAGCGTTGGCGGGCTCAGGGAGTCTTACGAGCAGTACTTC. Residues: CSVGGLRESYEQYF.

This clonotype was observed at least ten times. The V and J genes are TRBV7-9 and TRBJ1-4; the D is unclear. V lost 5 bases, J lost 0 bases, and 10 bases lay in between. Germline CDR1 SEHNR, CDR2 FQNEAQ (reference sequence). The CDR3 extends over 15 amino acids. DNA of the CDR3: TGTGCCAGCAGCGAAGCGAGTGCAACTAATGAAAAACTGTTTTTT. Translated: CASSEASATNEKLFF. The variable domain in full, with the rest retrieved from reference TRBV7-9 and TRBJ1-4, is DTGVSQNPRHKITKRGQNVTFRCDPISEHNRLYWYRQTLGQGPEFLTYFQNEAQLEKSRLLSDRFSAERPKGSFSTLEIQRTEQGDSAMYLCASSEASATNEKLFFGSGTQLSVL.

This clonotype was found many times. The genes are TRBV24-1 and TRBJ2-1; D gene uncertain. V dropped 0 bases and J dropped 6 bases, with 11 bases sitting between them. Germline CDR1 KGHDR, CDR2 SFDVKD. The CDR3 has 15 amino acids. As DNA, the CDR3 is TGTGCCACCAGTGATTTGCTCGCGTCATTCAATGAGCAGTTCTTC. Translating gives CATSDLLASFNEQFF.

This clonotype was detected ten times or more. The chain is built from TRBV6-2 or TRBV6-3 and TRBJ2-7, with no clear D. The ends were cut back, 0 bases at V and 4 bases at J, with 7 bases in the middle. CDR1 MNHEY and CDR2 SVGEGT come from the germline V gene. The CDR3 extends over 13 amino acids. The chain's CDR3 is CASSYSTGYEQYF. As DNA, the CDR3 is TGTGCCAGCAGTTACTCGACCGGGTACGAGCAGTACTTC.

Points on this clonotype: A much larger clone sits a single nucleotide away, making a read error possible. This sequence joins TRBV10-3 and TRBJ2-2, with D perhaps TRBD1 (6 bases). Germline V gene sequence: CDR1 ENHRY, CDR2 SYGVKD. This CDR3 contains 14 residues. CDR3 DNA sequence: TGTGCCATCACTCGGACAGAAACCACCAGGGAGCTGTTTTTT. The encoded protein is CAITRTETTRELFF.

Points on this clonotype: Since a much larger clone is just one base distant, this may be a read error. J is TRBJ2-3 and V is TRBV6-1, with a possible D match to TRBD2 (5 bases). V was clipped by 9 bases and J by 8 bases, with 18 bases between them. The CDR3 spans 13 residues. Germline V gives CDR1 MNHNS, CDR2 SASEGT. CDR3 bases: TGTGCCAGGAGTTACCAGGCTCTAGCTACGCAGTATTTT. It encodes CARSYQALATQYF.

At least ten counts were recorded for this clonotype. The genes are TRBV20-1 and TRBJ2-7, with TRBD2 matching 12 bases. This CDR3 spans 14 amino acids. Germline CDR1 and CDR2: DFQATT and SNEGSKA (reference sequence). Trimming removed 4 bases from V and 3 bases from J; junction bases left unmatched: 4. The CDR3 DNA follows: TGCAGTGCTACAAAGGGACTAGCGGGCTACGAGCAGTACTTC. It encodes CSATKGLAGYEQYF.

This clonotype was counted ten times or more. This chain links TRBV12-3 or TRBV12-4 with TRBJ1-1, with unresolved D. The CDR3 runs to 14 residues. The V gene lost 7 bases and the J gene lost 0 bases, with 12 bases spanning the gap. This CDR3 is CASTRGTLNTEAFF. The DNA for the CDR3 is TGTGCCAGCACTAGAGGTACTCTGAACACTGAAGCTTTCTTT.

Ten or more counts support this clonotype. The rearrangement links TRBV30 to TRBJ1-5; D call uncertain. Germline CDR1 and CDR2: GTSNPN and SVGIG (reference sequence). This CDR3 has 16 amino acids. V lost 2 bases, J lost 4 bases, and 18 bases lay in between. CDR3 DNA sequence: TGTGCCTGGAGTCCACTCACGGGCAGGATGAATCAGCCCCAGCATTTT. Its translation: CAWSPLTGRMNQPQHF. Full variable domain (remainder filled in from reference TRBV30 and TRBJ1-5): SQTIHQWPATLVQPVGSPLSLECTVEGTSNPNLYWYRQAAGRGLQLLFYSVGIGQISSEVPQNLSASRPQDRQFILSSKKLLLSDSGFYLCAWSPLTGRMNQPQHFGDGTRLSIL.

This clonotype has just a few counts. The gene calls are TRBV7-8 and TRBJ2-7; tentative D call: TRBD2 (7 bases). V lost 4 bases and J 1 base, leaving 17 bases between the germline ends. The CDR3 loop spans 16 amino acids. CDR1 is SGHVS, CDR2 FQNEAQ, per germline. CDR3 bases: TGTGCCAGCAGCTCGGGGGGCCGTCAGTGGTCCTACGAGCAGTACTTC. Its translation: CASSSGGRQWSYEQYF.

This clonotype was observed at least ten times. The rearrangement uses TRBV11-3 and TRBJ2-5, with D uncertain. Trimming stripped 0 bases from V and 6 bases from J, with 8 bases between. The CDR3 loop spans 13 amino acids. The germline gives CDR1 SGHNT, CDR2 YENEEA. The CDR3 coding sequence is TGTGCCAGCAGCTTAGAGGAGAGTCAGACCCAGTACTTC. Its protein product is CASSLEESQTQYF.

This clonotype was picked up many times. The chain combines TRBV3-1 with TRBJ2-2; D unresolved. The CDR3 spans 11 residues. Germline assignment: CDR1 LGHDT and CDR2 YNNKEL (reference sequence). V lost 6 bases and J lost 1, with 0 bases in between. The CDR3 coding sequence is TGTGCCAGCAGGAACACCGGGGAGCTGTTTTTT. Its translation is CASRNTGELFF.

This clonotype has more than one count but fewer than ten. This may arise from a read error, as a much more abundant clone is one base away. This sequence joins TRBV29-1 and TRBJ1-1; D ambiguous. CDR1 SQVTM and CDR2 ANQGSEA come from the germline V gene. CDR3 length: 14 residues. The V gene lost 3 bases and the J gene lost 4 bases, with 15 bases spanning the gap. The CDR3 region has the DNA TGCAGCGTTGACGTAGGTGGACGGGGCACTGAAGCTTTCTTT. Protein sequence: CSVDVGGRGTEAFF. The full variable domain, its missing parts supplied by reference TRBV29-1 and TRBJ1-1, is SAVISQKPSRDICQRGTSLTIQCQVDSQVTMMFWYRQQPGQSLTLIATANQGSEATYESGFVIDKFPISRPNLTFSTLTVSNMSPEDSSIYLCSVDVGGRGTEAFFGQGTRLTVV.

This clonotype occurred many times. V gene TRBV28 combines with J gene TRBJ2-7; D perhaps matches TRBD2 (6 bases). Per germline, CDR1 MDHEN and CDR2 SYDVKM. The CDR3 has 12 residues. V was clipped by 6 bases and J by 6 bases, with 12 bases between them. CDR3 nucleotide sequence: TGTGCCAGCAGCTCCCCGGGAGTCGAGCAGTACTTC. Translation gives CASSSPGVEQYF.

The V gene is TRBV20-1, the J gene TRBJ2-3; the match to TRBD2 covers 10 bases. CDR3 size: 17 residues. Per the germline V gene, CDR1 is DFQATT and CDR2 is SNEGSKA (reference sequence). V gave up 4 bases and J gave up 6 bases; unmatched junction bases: 16. The CDR3 is CSAKKLAGGRWGDTQYF. The CDR3 DNA follows: TGCAGTGCTAAAAAATTAGCGGGAGGACGGTGGGGGGATACGCAGTATTTT.

This clonotype was observed many times. V and J are TRBV6-2 or TRBV6-3 and TRBJ2-7; no definite D call. V gave up 2 bases and J gave up 3 bases, with 11 bases separating them. The germline gives CDR1 MNHEY, CDR2 SVGEGT. CDR3 size: 14 residues. DNA of the CDR3: TGTGCCAGCAGTTACCGAGGACGCCACTACGAGCAGTACTTC. This sequence encodes CASSYRGRHYEQYF.

At least ten counts were recorded for this clonotype. The V gene is TRBV20-1, the J gene TRBJ2-3; D not resolved. V was pared by 1 base and J by 0 bases, with 8 bases between. CDR1 is DFQATT and CDR2 is SNEGSKA in the germline V gene (reference sequence). CDR3 length: 14 residues. The CDR3 DNA follows: TGCAGTGCTAGAGGACGGATAAGCACAGATACGCAGTATTTT. Encoded protein: CSARGRISTDTQYF.

This clonotype was recorded many times. The gene calls are TRBV7-8 and TRBJ2-3; a possible D gene is TRBD2 (6 bases). Germline V CDR1 and CDR2: SGHVS, FQNEAQ. CDR3 length: 15 amino acids. V was pared by 5 bases and J by 0 bases, with 12 bases between. CDR3 loop: CASSPLASSTDTQYF. CDR3 DNA sequence: TGTGCCAGCAGCCCCCTAGCGAGTAGCACAGATACGCAGTATTTT. The complete variable domain, with remaining parts taken from reference TRBV7-8 and TRBJ2-3, reads GAGVSQSPRYKVAKRGQDVALRCDPISGHVSLFWYQQALGQGPEFLTYFQNEAQLDKSGLPSDRFFAERPEGSVSTLKIQRTQQEDSAVYLCASSPLASSTDTQYFGPGTRLTVL.